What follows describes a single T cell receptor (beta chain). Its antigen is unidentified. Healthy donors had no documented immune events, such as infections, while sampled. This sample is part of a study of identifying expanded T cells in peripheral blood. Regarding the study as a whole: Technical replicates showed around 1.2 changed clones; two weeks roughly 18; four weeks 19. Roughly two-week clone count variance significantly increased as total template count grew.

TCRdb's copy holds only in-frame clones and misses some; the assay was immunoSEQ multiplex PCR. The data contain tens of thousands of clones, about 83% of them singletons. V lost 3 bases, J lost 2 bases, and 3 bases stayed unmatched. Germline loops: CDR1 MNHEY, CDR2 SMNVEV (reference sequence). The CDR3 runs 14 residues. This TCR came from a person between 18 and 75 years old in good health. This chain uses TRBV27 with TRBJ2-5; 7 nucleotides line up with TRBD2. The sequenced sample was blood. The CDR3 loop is CASSFPGLQETQYF. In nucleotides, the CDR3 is TGTGCCAGCAGTTTTCCGGGACTACAAGAGACCCAGTACTTC.